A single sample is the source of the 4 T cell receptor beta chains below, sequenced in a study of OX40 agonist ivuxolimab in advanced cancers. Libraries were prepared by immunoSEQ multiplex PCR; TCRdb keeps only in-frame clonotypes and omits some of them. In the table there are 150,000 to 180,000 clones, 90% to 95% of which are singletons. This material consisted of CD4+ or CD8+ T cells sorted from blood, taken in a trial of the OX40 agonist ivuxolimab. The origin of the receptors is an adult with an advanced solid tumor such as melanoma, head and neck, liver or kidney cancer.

CDR3 region: CASSPQDRGPRATNEKLFF. CDR3 sequence (DNA): TGTGCCAGCTCACCCCAGGACAGGGGCCCGCGAGCGACTAATGAAAAACTGTTTTTT. The J gene is TRBJ1-4, the V gene TRBV18; 9 nucleotides match TRBD1. The V and J ends lost 3 bases and 2 bases, in that order; junction bases with no gene match: 13. CDR1 is KGHSH and CDR2 is LQKENI in the germline V gene. This CDR3 contains 19 residues.

The CDR3 loop reads CASSLETRVYF. CDR3 bases: TGTGCCAGCAGCTTAGAGACTCGAGTGTACTTC. This chain joins TRBV7-8 and TRBJ2-7; D is unclear. Germline V gene sequence: CDR1 SGHVS, CDR2 FQNEAQ. CDR3 size: 11 residues. V was shortened by 1 base and J by 12 bases, with 10 bases between the two germline ends.

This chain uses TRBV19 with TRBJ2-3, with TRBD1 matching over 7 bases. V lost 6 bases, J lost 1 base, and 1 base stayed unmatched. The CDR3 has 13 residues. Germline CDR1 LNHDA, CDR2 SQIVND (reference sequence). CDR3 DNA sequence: TGTGCCAGTAGAGGACAGGGCACAGATACGCAGTATTTT. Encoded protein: CASRGQGTDTQYF. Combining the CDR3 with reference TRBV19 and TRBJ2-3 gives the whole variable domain DGGITQSPKYLFRKEGQNVTLSCEQNLNHDAMYWYRQDPGQGLRLIYYSQIVNDFQKGDIAEGYSVSREKKESFPLTVTSAQKNPTAFYLCASRGQGTDTQYFGPGTRLTVL.

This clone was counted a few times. CDR3 sequence reads: CATSRGRRGAFF. The CDR3 bases are TGTGCCACCTCCCGGGGGAGGAGGGGAGCTTTCTTT. The chain combines TRBV28 with TRBJ1-1; TRBD1 is a possible D gene (5 bases). Germline V gene lookup returns CDR1 MDHEN and CDR2 SYDVKM. Trimming left V 10 bases short and J 10 bases short, with 19 bases between. The CDR3 is 12 amino acids. Combining the CDR3 with reference TRBV28 and TRBJ1-1 gives the whole variable domain DVKVTQSSRYLVKRTGEKVFLECVQDMDHENMFWYRQDPGLGLRLIYFSYDVKMKEKGDIPEGYSVSREKKERFSLILESASTNQTSMYLCATSRGRRGAFFGQGTRLTVV.